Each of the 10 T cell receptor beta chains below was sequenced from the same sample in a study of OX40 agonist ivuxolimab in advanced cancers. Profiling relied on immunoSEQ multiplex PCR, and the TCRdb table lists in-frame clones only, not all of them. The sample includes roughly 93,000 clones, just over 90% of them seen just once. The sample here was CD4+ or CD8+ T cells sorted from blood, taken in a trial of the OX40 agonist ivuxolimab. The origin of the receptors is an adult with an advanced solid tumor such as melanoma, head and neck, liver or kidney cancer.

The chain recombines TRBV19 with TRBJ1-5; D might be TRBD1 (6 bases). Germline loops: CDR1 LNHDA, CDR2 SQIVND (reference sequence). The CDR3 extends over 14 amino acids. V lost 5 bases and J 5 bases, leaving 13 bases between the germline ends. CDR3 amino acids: CASSADSRYQPQHF. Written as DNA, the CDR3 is TGTGCCAGTAGTGCGGACAGCCGCTATCAGCCCCAGCATTTT.

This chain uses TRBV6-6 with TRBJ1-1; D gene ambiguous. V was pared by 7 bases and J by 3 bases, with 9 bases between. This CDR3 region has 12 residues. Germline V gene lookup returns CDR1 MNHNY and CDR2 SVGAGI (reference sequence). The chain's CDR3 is CASIARDTEAFF. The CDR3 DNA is TGTGCCAGCATCGCGAGGGACACTGAAGCTTTCTTT.

The CDR3 nucleotides are TGTGCCAGCACCCAGGGGTTGTCCACAGATACGCAGTATTTT. As protein: CASTQGLSTDTQYF. This rearrangement joins TRBV6-5 to TRBJ2-3, with D maybe TRBD1 (6 bases). Germline-derived CDR1 and CDR2 are MNHEY and SVGAGI. The V end lost 7 bases, the J end lost 2 bases, and 13 bases lay between the germline ends. The CDR3 runs to 14 residues.

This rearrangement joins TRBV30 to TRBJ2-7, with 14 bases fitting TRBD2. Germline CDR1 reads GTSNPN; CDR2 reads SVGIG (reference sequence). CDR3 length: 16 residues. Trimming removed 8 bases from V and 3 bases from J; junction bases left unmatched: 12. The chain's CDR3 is CATDRGTSGSSYEQYF. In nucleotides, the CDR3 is TGTGCCACAGACCGTGGGACTAGCGGGAGTAGCTACGAGCAGTACTTC.

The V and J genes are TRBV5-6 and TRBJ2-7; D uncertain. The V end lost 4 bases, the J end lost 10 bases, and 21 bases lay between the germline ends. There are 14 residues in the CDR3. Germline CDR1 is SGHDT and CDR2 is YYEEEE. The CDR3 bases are TGTGCCAGCAGCCTCGGCGGTATGGGGTTGGAACAGTACTTC. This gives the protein CASSLGGMGLEQYF.

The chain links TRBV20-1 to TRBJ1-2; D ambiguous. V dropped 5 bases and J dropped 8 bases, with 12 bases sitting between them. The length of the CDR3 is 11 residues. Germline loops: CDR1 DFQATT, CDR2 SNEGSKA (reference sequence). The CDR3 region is CSAAEREGYTF. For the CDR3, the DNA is TGCAGTGCTGCCGAGCGGGAAGGCTACACCTTC.

The CDR3 bases are TGTGCCAGCAGCCTCTGGGACATGGGTCCCAATGAGCAGTTCTTC. It yields the protein CASSLWDMGPNEQFF. The chain links TRBV5-4 to TRBJ2-1; weak D call: TRBD1 (6 bases). Germline values: CDR1 SGHNT, CDR2 YYREEE (reference sequence). The CDR3 sequence is 15 residues long. V was pared by 4 bases and J by 6 bases, with 17 bases between.

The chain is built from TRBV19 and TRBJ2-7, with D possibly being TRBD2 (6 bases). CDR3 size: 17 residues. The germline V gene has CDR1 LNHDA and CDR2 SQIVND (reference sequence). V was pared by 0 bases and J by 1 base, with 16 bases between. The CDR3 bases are TGTGCCAGTAGTATAGAAACTGCGGGACGGCAATCCTACGAGCAGTACTTC. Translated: CASSIETAGRQSYEQYF.

The CDR3 nucleotides read TGTGCTAGTGGATCCGAGGGTTTTGGCTACACCTTC. It specifies CASGSEGFGYTF. The chain has TRBV12-5 and TRBJ1-2, with unresolved D. This CDR3 contains 12 residues. CDR1 is LGHNT and CDR2 is FRNRAP in the germline V gene. V lost 6 bases, J lost 7 bases, and 12 bases lay in between.

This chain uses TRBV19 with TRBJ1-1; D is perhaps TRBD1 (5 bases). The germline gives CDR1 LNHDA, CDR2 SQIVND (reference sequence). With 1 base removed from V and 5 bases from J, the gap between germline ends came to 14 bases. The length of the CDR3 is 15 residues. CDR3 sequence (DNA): TGTGCCAGTAGTATAGGCGTCAGGGTGGCGACTGAAGCTTTCTTT. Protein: CASSIGVRVATEAFF.